This T cell receptor beta chain comes out of a study of cytomegalovirus exposure and HLA in healthy donors. V was pared by 2 bases and J by 6 bases, with 10 bases between. Germline CDR1 is LGHNA and CDR2 is YSLEER. The length of the CDR3 is 13 residues. Amplification used 60 Vbeta primers and 13 Jbeta primers. TCRdb keeps only in-frame clones here, not all; method: immunoSEQ multiplex PCR. The table shows fewer than 250,000 clones, with about 75% occurring only once. The study, taken as a whole, reports: Among CMV-associated TCR beta chains, most appeared HLA-restricted in a later analysis. Among TCR beta chains, those listed as cytomegalovirus-associated numbered over 150.

With regard to this clone: Antigen specificity is unknown.

The sequence came from a male donor in good health and CMV-seronegative. Sequencing was done on a sample of PBMCs. The chain employs TRBV4-3 and TRBJ1-2; possible D gene TRBD1, 6 bases. The CDR3 DNA sequence: TGCGCCAGCAGCCAAACAGGGCCGCATGGCTACACCTTC. Protein product: CASSQTGPHGYTF.